The 2 T cell receptor beta chains reported below all come from one sample, sequenced in a study of cytomegalovirus exposure and HLA in healthy donors. PCR involved 60 Vbeta and 13 Jbeta primers. Libraries were prepared by immunoSEQ multiplex PCR; TCRdb keeps only in-frame clonotypes and omits some of them. This table has 180,000 or so clones, more than 80% appearing once. Sample: PBMCs. Receptors originate from a woman younger than 30 in good health and CMV-seropositive.

The V call is TRBV7-8, the J call TRBJ2-3; D gene uncertain. The CDR3 has 12 amino acids. Germline V gives CDR1 SGHVS, CDR2 FQNEAQ. V lost 5 bases and J 1 base, leaving 4 bases between the germline ends. In DNA, the CDR3 is TGTGCCAGCAGCCCCGGCACAGATACGCAGTATTTT. Its translation is CASSPGTDTQYF.

The genes are TRBV21-1 and TRBJ2-1; whether TRBD2, the table's D call, matches the DNA was not checked. TRBV21-1 is a listed pseudogene. The CDR3 spans 15 residues. The DNA of the CDR3 is TGTGCCAGCACCTTAGGGACTAGCTGGGGCAATGAGCAGTTCTTC. It translates to CASTLGTSWGNEQFF.